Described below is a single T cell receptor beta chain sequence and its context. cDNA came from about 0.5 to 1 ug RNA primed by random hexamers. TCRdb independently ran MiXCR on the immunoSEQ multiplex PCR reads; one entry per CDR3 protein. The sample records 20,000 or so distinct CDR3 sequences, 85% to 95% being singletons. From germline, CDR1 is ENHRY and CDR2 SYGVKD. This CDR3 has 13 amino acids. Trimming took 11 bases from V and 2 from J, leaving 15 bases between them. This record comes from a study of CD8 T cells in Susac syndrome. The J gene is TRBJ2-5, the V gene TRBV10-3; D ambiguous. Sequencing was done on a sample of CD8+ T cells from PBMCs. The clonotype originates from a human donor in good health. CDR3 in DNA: TGTGCCGCCCAAGACGGGCTACAAGAGACCCAGTACTTC. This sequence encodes CAAQDGLQETQYF.